The 18 T cell receptor beta chains in this list originate from one sample, sequenced in a study of T cells in Graves' hyperthyroidism and ophthalmopathy. The CDR3 regions of TCR beta were amplified from RNA transcripts. The primer set for the first-round RT-PCR of the TCR CDR3 was HTBI. TCRdb fed the multiplex PCR reads into MiXCR, producing one record per CDR3 protein. The data contain some 510,000 distinct CDR3 sequences, under 60% of them singletons. The sequencing input was peripheral blood or thyroid tissue (not recorded which). These receptors were obtained from a woman aged 18-29 years with Graves' hyperthyroidism.

This clonotype appeared many times. The gene calls are TRBV2 and TRBJ1-1; TRBD1 is a possible D gene (5 bases). Germline-derived CDR1 and CDR2 are SNHLY and FYNNEI. V dropped 5 bases and J dropped 6 bases, with 16 bases sitting between them. The CDR3 contains 14 residues. CDR3 protein: CASSLPGRYAEAFF. The DNA for the CDR3 is TGTGCCAGCAGTCTTCCGGGACGGTACGCTGAAGCTTTCTTT.

This clonotype came up once. The chain carries TRBV15 and TRBJ1-3; D is unclear. Germline V gene sequence: CDR1 LNHNV, CDR2 YYDKDF (reference sequence). The CDR3 spans 14 residues. Trimming left V 3 bases short and J 0 bases short, with 6 bases between. This CDR3 is CATSRKGSGNTIYF. The CDR3 DNA follows: TGTGCCACCAGCAGGAAGGGCTCTGGAAACACCATATATTTT.

The chain recombines TRBV20-1 with TRBJ2-7; D is ambiguous. Trimming left V 7 bases short and J 4 bases short, with 14 bases between. The CDR3 length is 12 residues. Per the germline V gene, CDR1 is DFQATT and CDR2 is SNEGSKA (reference sequence). CDR3 in DNA: TGCAGTGTAACGAGCCCTGATTACGAGCAGTACTTC. Translation gives CSVTSPDYEQYF.

The sample holds many counts of this clonotype. The chain recombines TRBV10-1 with TRBJ1-1, with TRBD1 as a possible D gene (6 bases). Per the germline V gene, CDR1 is WNHNN and CDR2 is SYGVQD (reference sequence). V lost 4 bases, J lost 1 base, and 7 bases lay in between. This CDR3 has 13 residues. CDR3 sequence: CASSGQANTEAFF. For the CDR3, the DNA is TGCGCCAGCAGTGGACAGGCGAACACTGAAGCTTTCTTT.

This sequence joins TRBV7-3 and TRBJ2-3; D tentatively reads TRBD1 or TRBD2 (6 bases each). Trimming removed 2 bases from V and 4 bases from J, with 16 bases in between. This CDR3 comprises 16 residues. Germline V gene data show CDR1 as SGHTA and CDR2 as FQGTGA. The CDR3 protein is CASSLEGGPRSDTQYF. The CDR3 DNA sequence: TGTGCCAGCAGCTTAGAGGGGGGCCCTCGTTCAGATACGCAGTATTTT.

This clonotype was counted a few times. The chain employs TRBV20-1 and TRBJ2-5; 7 nucleotides agree with TRBD2. Per germline, CDR1 DFQATT and CDR2 SNEGSKA (reference sequence). V was clipped by 4 bases and J by 4 bases; unmatched bases: 9. The length of the CDR3 is 14 residues. CDR3 protein: CSAIGGRATETQYF. The CDR3 DNA reads as TGCAGTGCTATAGGAGGGAGGGCGACAGAGACCCAGTACTTC.

This clonotype has just a few counts. The chain is built from TRBV4-3 and TRBJ2-5; D tentatively fits TRBD1 or TRBD2 (5 bases each). This CDR3 is 14 amino acids long. V was shortened by 4 bases and J by 4 bases, with 13 bases between the two germline ends. Germline V gene lookup returns CDR1 LGHNA and CDR2 YSLEER. The CDR3 nucleotides read TGCGCCAGCAGCCGCTTCCAGGGACGAGAGACCCAGTACTTC. As protein: CASSRFQGRETQYF.

This clonotype was found many times. The chain has TRBV24-1 and TRBJ1-2, with 8 bases fitting TRBD1. Germline V gives CDR1 KGHDR, CDR2 SFDVKD. V trimming: 3 bases; J trimming: 6 bases; junction bases outside the gene matches: 5. This CDR3 is built from 14 residues. The CDR3 nucleotides are TGTGCCACCAGTGATCCGACAGGGGTGGATGGCTACACCTTC. It yields the protein CATSDPTGVDGYTF.

The chain couples TRBV7-2 to TRBJ1-4, with 7 nucleotides matching TRBD1. Germline V gives CDR1 SGHTA, CDR2 FQGNSA. Unmatched junction bases numbered 4, after V lost 2 bases and J lost 7 bases. This CDR3 comprises 14 residues. CDR3 DNA: TGTGCCAGCAGCTTACAGGGGGTTGGTGAAAAACTGTTTTTT. Residues: CASSLQGVGEKLFF. The complete variable domain, with remaining parts taken from reference TRBV7-2 and TRBJ1-4, reads GAGVSQSPSNKVTEKGKDVELRCDPISGHTALYWYRQSLGQGLEFLIYFQGNSAPDKSGLPSDRFSAERTGGSVSTLTIQRTQQEDSAVYLCASSLQGVGEKLFFGSGTQLSVL.

This clonotype was seen at least ten times. J is TRBJ1-5 and V is TRBV24-1; 12 bases agree with TRBD1. The CDR3 loop spans 16 amino acids. CDR1 and CDR2 from the germline V gene are KGHDR and SFDVKD. V lost 3 bases, J lost 3 bases, and 2 bases stayed unmatched. CDR3: CATSDGTGGLNQPQHF. Here the CDR3 DNA reads TGTGCCACCAGTGATGGGACAGGGGGCCTCAATCAGCCCCAGCATTTT.

The V gene is TRBV10-3, the J gene TRBJ2-7; D is uncertain. This CDR3 spans 13 amino acids. The germline V gene has CDR1 ENHRY and CDR2 SYGVKD. Trimming removed 7 bases from V and 7 bases from J, with 17 bases in between. CDR3 nucleotide sequence: TGTGCCATCAAAGGGTCTGGATACAATGAGCAGTACTTC. It encodes CAIKGSGYNEQYF.

This clonotype appeared many times. This rearrangement joins TRBV7-2 to TRBJ2-7, with D perhaps being TRBD1 or TRBD2 (5 bases each). CDR1 SGHTA and CDR2 FQGNSA come from the germline V gene. V was shortened by 5 bases and J by 4 bases, with 15 bases between the two germline ends. The CDR3 length is 14 residues. This chain's CDR3 is CASSPSRGAYEQYF. The CDR3, as DNA: TGTGCCAGCAGCCCCAGCCGAGGGGCTTACGAGCAGTACTTC.

The chain links TRBV2 to TRBJ1-6, with TRBD1 as a possible D gene (5 bases). V was pared by 8 bases and J by 4 bases, with 9 bases between. The CDR3 runs to 13 residues. Germline loops: CDR1 SNHLY, CDR2 FYNNEI. CDR3 coding DNA: TGTGCCAGCTTGGGGGTTTATAATTCACCCCTCCACTTT. The encoded protein is CASLGVYNSPLHF.

This clonotype was seen at least ten times. The rearrangement joins TRBV9 to TRBJ2-7; 9 bases line up with TRBD2. The junction had 5 bases not matched to a gene; V was cut back by 4 bases and J by 3 bases. The CDR3 contains 14 residues. Germline CDR1 is SGDLS and CDR2 is YYNGEE. CDR3 loop: CASSPGTSSYEQYF. CDR3 bases: TGTGCCAGCAGCCCCGGGACTAGCAGCTACGAGCAGTACTTC.

Note on this clonotype: Just one base apart from a much larger clone, this may be a read error. The rearrangement joins TRBV11-2 to TRBJ1-1, with 7 bases that match TRBD1. Germline CDR1 reads SGHAT; CDR2 reads FQNNGV. The CDR3 runs to 15 residues. CDR3 sequence (DNA): TGTGGCAGCAGCTTAGATCCAGGGGGGAACACTGAAGCTTTCTTT. Its translation: CGSSLDPGGNTEAFF. Filled out from reference TRBV11-2 and TRBJ1-1, the complete variable domain reads EAGVAQSPRYKIIEKRQSVAFWCNPISGHATLYWYQQILGQGPKLLIQFQNNGVVDDSQLPKDRFSAERLKGVDSTLKIQPAKLEDSAVYLCGSSLDPGGNTEAFFGQGTRLTVV.

Regarding this clonotype: The CDR3 carries no conserved terminal phenylalanine or tryptophan, so it likely arises from a read error. The chain carries TRBV15 and TRBJ2-5; D remains unclear. Germline V gives CDR1 LNHNV, CDR2 YYDKDF (reference sequence). The V and J ends lost 5 bases and 5 bases respectively, with 15 bases between them. The CDR3 has 14 amino acids. The CDR3 region is CATSGNIPWETQYI. In DNA, the CDR3 is TGTGCCACCAGCGGTAATATCCCTTGGGAGACCCAGTACATC.

The chain recombines TRBV7-8 with TRBJ2-7; 11 nucleotides align to TRBD2. Trimming took 3 bases from V and 3 from J; bases not matched to a gene: 7. In germline, CDR1 is SGHVS, CDR2 FQNEAQ. This CDR3 is 16 amino acids long. The CDR3 region is CASSFRSSGRNYEQYF. CDR3 DNA sequence: TGTGCCAGCAGCTTTCGATCTAGCGGGAGGAACTACGAGCAGTACTTC.

This chain links TRBV7-9 with TRBJ2-7; 11 bases fit TRBD2. The germline gives CDR1 SEHNR, CDR2 FQNEAQ (reference sequence). The CDR3 contains 17 residues. V lost 1 base, J lost 2 bases, and 7 bases stayed unmatched. CDR3 coding DNA: TGTGCCAGCAGCTTAGAAGGTACTAGCGGGGGAGCCTACGAGCAGTACTTC. This translates into CASSLEGTSGGAYEQYF.